This TCR beta chain was identified in a study of T cells after yellow fever vaccination. A single record per CDR3 protein comes from TCRdb applying MiXCR to the 5' RACE reads. The table shows 450,000 to 600,000 distinct CDR3 sequences, with approximately 16% occurring only once. The V end was cut by 3 bases, the J end by 5 bases, with 13 bases between. Germline assignment: CDR1 MDHEN and CDR2 SYDVKM. The CDR3 runs to 14 residues. In its sample, this clonotype was seen a few times. Sequencing used PBMCs, obtained about 5 days after the first yellow fever vaccination. This TCR was sampled from a man aged 18 to 30 who received the YFV17D yellow fever vaccine. The gene calls are TRBV28 and TRBJ1-2; D is perhaps TRBD1 (5 bases). CDR3 in DNA: TGTGCCAGCAGTTTCAGGGCGTTTTGGTATGGCTACACCTTC. Translation gives CASSFRAFWYGYTF.